The 26 T cell receptor beta chains listed next were all sequenced from one sample in a study of T cells in localized non-small cell lung cancer. The protocol was immunoSEQ multiplex PCR, while the TCRdb copy is restricted to in-frame clones and leaves out a portion. The sample yields 31,000 or so clones, roughly nine tenths seen once. Sequenced here: peripheral blood, sampled before any cancer treatment. The receptors shown here come from a woman aged 40 to 75 with stage I lung adenocarcinoma.

The genes are TRBV28 and TRBJ2-1; 9 positions match TRBD2. This CDR3 contains 17 residues. The ends lost 0 bases at V and 8 bases at J; junction bases unmatched: 11. Germline-derived CDR1 and CDR2 are MDHEN and SYDVKM. The CDR3: CASSLWGTSLSSDEQFF. The DNA for the CDR3 is TGTGCCAGCAGTTTATGGGGGACTAGCTTATCTTCCGATGAGCAGTTCTTC.

The chain employs TRBV27 and TRBJ1-1; D is possibly TRBD1 (5 bases). With 4 bases removed from V and 3 bases from J, the gap between germline ends came to 6 bases. From germline, CDR1 is MNHEY and CDR2 SMNVEV (reference sequence). This CDR3 is built from 12 residues. The DNA for the CDR3 is TGTGCCAGCAGTTCAGGGTACACTGAAGCTTTCTTT. Translation gives CASSSGYTEAFF.

The chain carries TRBV13 and TRBJ2-3; 9 bases agree with TRBD1. Germline V lookup: CDR1 PRHDT, CDR2 FYEKMQ (reference sequence). This CDR3 contains 21 residues. Trimming removed 3 bases from V and 2 bases from J; junction bases left unmatched: 21. CDR3 amino acids: CASSFKNVYTYTGGPTDTQYF. The DNA for the CDR3 is TGTGCCAGCAGCTTTAAGAATGTCTACACCTATACAGGGGGCCCCACAGATACGCAGTATTTT.

The V gene is TRBV6-5, the J gene TRBJ1-2; the D is unclear. The CDR3 is made up of 13 amino acids. The germline V and J ends were trimmed by 7 bases and 7 bases, with 16 bases remaining between them. Germline values: CDR1 MNHEY, CDR2 SVGAGI. The CDR3 DNA sequence: TGTGCCAGCAAGAAGTGGCCCGACCTTGGCTACACCTTC. Its protein product is CASKKWPDLGYTF.

The genes are TRBV30 and TRBJ2-7; D possibly corresponds to TRBD2 (6 bases). V dropped 8 bases and J dropped 2 bases, with 16 bases sitting between them. Germline CDR1 reads GTSNPN; CDR2 reads SVGIG (reference sequence). The CDR3 spans 13 residues. DNA for the CDR3: TGTGCCCGGGGGAGACTAGAGGCCTACGAGCAGTACTTC. It is translated as CARGRLEAYEQYF.

This chain connects TRBV5-1 to TRBJ2-7, with TRBD1 matching over 10 bases. With V trimmed by 6 bases and J by 5 bases, 8 bases remained unmatched. The CDR3 runs to 14 residues. The germline V gene has CDR1 SGHRS and CDR2 YFSETQ. CDR3 in DNA: TGCGCCAGCACCCCTGGGACAGGGGCGCACGAGCAGTACTTC. Translation: CASTPGTGAHEQYF.

This chain joins TRBV7-3 and TRBJ1-2; D is uncertain. This CDR3 is 13 amino acids long. The V gene lost 5 bases and the J gene lost 8 bases, with 15 bases spanning the gap. Germline V gene data show CDR1 as SGHTA and CDR2 as FQGTGA. This CDR3 is CASSASALGGYTF. The DNA of the CDR3 is TGTGCCAGCAGCGCCTCCGCTCTCGGGGGCTACACCTTC.

The V gene is TRBV9, the J gene TRBJ2-4, with no clear D. This CDR3 has 14 residues. V was trimmed by 0 bases and J by 2 bases, leaving 6 bases between them. Germline V gives CDR1 SGDLS, CDR2 YYNGEE. The CDR3, as DNA: TGTGCCAGCAGCGTAGGACTTTCCAAAAACATTCAGTACTTC. It yields the protein CASSVGLSKNIQYF.

This rearrangement joins TRBV28 to TRBJ1-4; D not resolved. The CDR3 totals 19 residues. Between the trimmed V and J ends, which lost 2 bases and 0 bases, there was a span of 19 bases. Germline CDR1 and CDR2: MDHEN and SYDVKM. CDR3 sequence reads: CASSLPFWAASPTNEKLFF. The CDR3, as DNA: TGTGCCAGCAGTTTACCATTCTGGGCAGCCTCTCCAACTAATGAAAAACTGTTTTTT.

The chain links TRBV19 to TRBJ2-5; D perhaps matches TRBD1 (5 bases). V dropped 6 bases and J dropped 1 base, with 12 bases sitting between them. The CDR3 extends over 14 amino acids. CDR1 and CDR2 (germline): LNHDA, SQIVND (reference sequence). CDR3 coding DNA: TGTGCCAGTAGCAGGGCCCCCTTCCAAGAGACCCAGTACTTC. It encodes CASSRAPFQETQYF.

The CDR3 nucleotides read TGTGCCAGCAATATTATACAGGGGGCGAGCACTGAAGCTTTCTTT. Residues: CASNIIQGASTEAFF. This sequence joins TRBV28 and TRBJ1-1, with 9 bases matching TRBD1. CDR1 is MDHEN and CDR2 is SYDVKM in the germline V gene. There are 15 residues in the CDR3. V was clipped by 7 bases and J by 4 bases; unmatched bases: 10.

The chain links TRBV6-5 to TRBJ1-1; D not resolved. In germline, CDR1 is MNHEY, CDR2 SVGAGI. This CDR3 is 15 amino acids long. V was cut by 5 bases and J by 4 bases, with 17 bases left in between. The CDR3 spells CASSPADAGRTEAFF. Here the CDR3 DNA reads TGTGCCAGCAGTCCCGCGGACGCCGGCCGCACTGAAGCTTTCTTT.

The rearrangement uses TRBV7-9 and TRBJ2-5; the D is unclear. V was clipped by 1 base and J by 7 bases, with 19 bases between them. This CDR3 has 16 amino acids. The germline V gene has CDR1 SEHNR and CDR2 FQNEAQ (reference sequence). The CDR3 region has the DNA TGTGCCAGCAGCTTAGGGGCCCGCGTGGGTTTGGGGACCCAGTACTTC. This sequence encodes CASSLGARVGLGTQYF.

In this sample, this clone turned up once. V gene TRBV28 combines with J gene TRBJ2-5; D ambiguous. The CDR3 covers 12 residues. Germline lookup yields CDR1 MDHEN and CDR2 SYDVKM. Trimming stripped 5 bases from V and 5 bases from J, with 9 bases between. This chain's CDR3 is CASSPPGETQYF. The CDR3 DNA follows: TGTGCCAGCAGTCCTCCCGGGGAGACCCAGTACTTC.

The J gene is TRBJ2-2, the V gene TRBV19, with unresolved D. The CDR3 is 14 amino acids. V was shortened by 7 bases and J by 1 base, with 10 bases between the two germline ends. Per germline, CDR1 LNHDA and CDR2 SQIVND (reference sequence). CDR3 loop: CASTLTGNTGELFF. CDR3 bases: TGTGCCAGTACTCTCACCGGGAACACCGGGGAGCTGTTTTTT.

The V and J genes are TRBV15 and TRBJ2-7, with D hard to call. The length of the CDR3 is 13 residues. V lost 8 bases and J 4 bases, leaving 15 bases between the germline ends. Germline-derived CDR1 and CDR2 are LNHNV and YYDKDF (reference sequence). CDR3 DNA: TGTGCCACCCTTTTCGTCGCCCCTTACGAGCAGTACTTC. Encoded protein: CATLFVAPYEQYF.

This clone was counted a few times. This chain uses TRBV19 with TRBJ1-1; 10 positions agree with TRBD1. J gave up 7 bases and V 5 bases, and 7 bases lay outside the gene matches. The CDR3 is made up of 14 amino acids. Germline V gene sequence: CDR1 LNHDA, CDR2 SQIVND (reference sequence). The CDR3 is CASSPQTGGYEAFF. The DNA for the CDR3 is TGTGCCAGTAGTCCTCAGACAGGGGGCTATGAAGCTTTCTTT.

V is TRBV11-2 and J is TRBJ2-1; 9 positions agree with TRBD2. From germline, CDR1 is SGHAT and CDR2 FQNNGV. Trimming took 1 base from V and 7 from J; bases not matched to a gene: 5. This CDR3 comprises 15 residues. In DNA form, the CDR3 reads TGTGCCAGCAGCTTAGGTGGCGGGAGGGAGAATGAGCAGTTCTTC. As protein: CASSLGGGRENEQFF.

V gene TRBV5-1 combines with J gene TRBJ2-7; TRBD2 matches at 9 bases. The CDR3 is made up of 20 amino acids. The V and J ends lost 1 base and 0 bases, in that order; junction bases with no gene match: 17. Germline V gene data show CDR1 as SGHRS and CDR2 as YFSETQ. This CDR3 reads CASSLSGGASGVSSSYEQYF. DNA of the CDR3: TGCGCCAGCAGCTTGTCTGGTGGGGCTAGCGGGGTCTCGAGCTCCTACGAGCAGTACTTC.

The chain has TRBV6-4 and TRBJ1-2; 10 positions agree with TRBD1. The germline V gene has CDR1 MRHNA and CDR2 SNTAGT. Trimming removed 4 bases from V and 3 bases from J; junction bases left unmatched: 8. The CDR3 consists of 16 residues. The CDR3 DNA reads as TGTGCCAGCAGTGGTCCCGGGACAGGGGCAGACTATGGCTACACCTTC. This codes for CASSGPGTGADYGYTF.

The V and J genes are TRBV18 and TRBJ2-7; the D gene is possibly TRBD1 (6 bases). V shed 4 bases and J shed 5 bases, with 9 bases lying between them. The CDR3 is made up of 12 amino acids. The germline V gene encodes CDR1 KGHSH and CDR2 LQKENI. As DNA, the CDR3 is TGTGCCAGCTCACTCGGGACACACGAGCAGTACTTC. Its translation is CASSLGTHEQYF.

The rearrangement uses TRBV7-6 and TRBJ2-3, with TRBD2 identical over 8 bases. V shed 0 bases, J shed 1 base, and the junction held 6 bases outside the gene matches. CDR1 SGHVS and CDR2 FNYEAQ come from the germline V gene. The CDR3 extends over 17 amino acids. Written as DNA, the CDR3 is TGTGCCAGCAGCTTAGCGGGAGCGGGAGTCGGCACAGATACGCAGTATTTT. It translates to CASSLAGAGVGTDTQYF.

The V and J genes are TRBV9 and TRBJ2-2; 10 positions agree with TRBD1. J gave up 8 bases and V 4 bases, and 5 bases lay outside the gene matches. Germline assignment: CDR1 SGDLS and CDR2 YYNGEE. CDR3 length: 14 amino acids. Written as DNA, the CDR3 is TGTGCCAGCAGCTCGGGACAGGGGAGTGGGGAGCTGTTTTTT. Residues: CASSSGQGSGELFF.

The chain uses TRBV4-2 and TRBJ1-1, with D possibly matching TRBD1 (6 bases). V was pared by 3 bases and J by 0 bases, with 14 bases between. CDR1 and CDR2 (germline): LGHNA, YNFKEQ. This CDR3 has 16 amino acids. The chain's CDR3 is CASSQEPTGLNTEAFF. The CDR3, as DNA: TGTGCCAGCAGCCAGGAACCGACAGGATTGAACACTGAAGCTTTCTTT.

This chain joins TRBV19 and TRBJ2-1; D gene ambiguous. V lost 5 bases and J lost 0, with 11 bases in between. The CDR3 spans 15 residues. CDR1 LNHDA and CDR2 SQIVND come from the germline V gene (reference sequence). CDR3 sequence: CASSPGTGSYNEQFF. CDR3 nucleotide sequence: TGTGCCAGTAGTCCCGGAACTGGCTCCTACAATGAGCAGTTCTTC.

This clone was seen a few times. This chain links TRBV27 with TRBJ1-2; D gene uncertain. V lost 6 bases, J lost 9 bases, and 20 bases lay in between. Per the germline V gene, CDR1 is MNHEY and CDR2 is SMNVEV (reference sequence). CDR3 size: 14 residues. The CDR3, as DNA: TGTGCCAGCAGAGTTTCAGAGGGAGAAGTGAGCTACACCTTC. Translation: CASRVSEGEVSYTF.